The rows below give T cell receptor beta chains drawn from one sample of a study of blood T cell repertoires in COVID-19. Clones were read by immunoSEQ multiplex PCR, and TCRdb kept only the in-frame ones, dropping some. The profile shows approximately 100,000 clones, over 75% of them singletons. The sequencing sample was made of peripheral blood. The receptors here all came from a human donor in a cohort sampled during active or convalescent COVID-19. CDR3s include the opening cysteine and the closing phenylalanine or tryptophan. The D gene is left open where the match is weak. Only some rows state a clone size, as once, few, many or a class for expanded clones.

CDR3nt	CDR3aa	d_gene	abundance	v_gene	j_gene
TGTGCCACCAGTGAAACCCGACAGGGCTACACAGATACGCAGTATTTT	CATSETRQGYTDTQYF	TRBD1	NA	TRBV24-1	TRBJ2-3
TGTGCCAGTAGTGCAGGGGGCGCCGGTGAAAAACTGTTTTTT	CASSAGGAGEKLFF	TRBD1	once	TRBV19	TRBJ1-4
TGTGCCAGCGGCCGGGACTCGTCTTCACTCACCGGGGAGCTGTTTTTT	CASGRDSSSLTGELFF	NA	once	TRBV7-9	TRBJ2-2
TGTGCCAGCAGCCATATCCCGGGACAGGGTCTGAATGAAAAACTGTTTTTT	CASSHIPGQGLNEKLFF	TRBD1	NA	TRBV6-2/TRBV6-3	TRBJ1-4
TGTGCCACCAGCTTCCGGACAGGGGTCAGCACTGAAGCTTTCTTT	CATSFRTGVSTEAFF	TRBD1	NA	TRBV15	TRBJ1-1
TGTGCCACCGGGGAGACAGGGAGGTATGAGCAGTTCTTC	CATGETGRYEQFF	NA	NA	TRBV24-1	TRBJ2-1
TGCGCCAGCAGCTTGGGTCCCCCAGGGATGTGGTTCTTC	CASSLGPPGMWFF	NA	once	TRBV5-1	TRBJ2-1
TGTGCCAGCTCACCTAGACATACGAACACCGGGGAGCTGTTTTTT	CASSPRHTNTGELFF	NA	NA	TRBV18	TRBJ2-2
TGTGCCAGCAGCAGGGACAGGGGGCCCTTTCGGGAAAAACTGTTTTTT	CASSRDRGPFREKLFF	TRBD1	NA	TRBV2	TRBJ1-4
TGCGCCAGCAGCGAAGTGGGGGGTTTCTATAATTCACCCCTCCACTTT	CASSEVGGFYNSPLHF	NA	NA	TRBV5-1	TRBJ1-6
TGTGCCAGCAGCGTAGAACGGGGGTACAATGAGCAGTTCTTC	CASSVERGYNEQFF	NA	NA	TRBV9	TRBJ2-1
TGTGCCAGCAGTTACTCATTAAGGAGGGCTGGGGGGGAGCTGTTTTTT	CASSYSLRRAGGELFF	NA	NA	TRBV6-5	TRBJ2-2
TGCGCCAGCAGCCAGGACAGAAACTATGGCTACACCTTC	CASSQDRNYGYTF	NA	NA	TRBV4-3	TRBJ1-2
TGTGCCAGCAGCTTAGGCCGGGTCTATGGCTACACCTTC	CASSLGRVYGYTF	NA	once	TRBV7-9	TRBJ1-2
TGTGCCAGCAGCACTGGGAGGGCGTTGGGTCGATCCTACGAGCAGTACTTC	CASSTGRALGRSYEQYF	TRBD2	few	TRBV6-2/TRBV6-3	TRBJ2-7
TGTGCCAGCAGCTACCCGGGAGGTACGCAGTATTTT	CASSYPGGTQYF	TRBD2	NA	TRBV12-3/TRBV12-4	TRBJ2-3
TGTGCCAGCATTCACGGACAGGCTCGTGGCTACACCTTC	CASIHGQARGYTF	TRBD1	once	TRBV6-5	TRBJ1-2
TGTGCCAGCAGCGTTCGGACTAGCGGGGGGATCAGTACGCAGTATTTT	CASSVRTSGGISTQYF	TRBD2	NA	TRBV5-4	TRBJ2-3
TGTGCCAGCAGCCCGGGACTAGCGGGGGTGTACGAGCAGTACTTC	CASSPGLAGVYEQYF	TRBD2	NA	TRBV7-9	TRBJ2-7
TGTGCCAGTAGTGTCGACAGGACCTACGGCGAGCAGTACTTC	CASSVDRTYGEQYF	NA	NA	TRBV19	TRBJ2-7
TGTGCCAGCAGTACTCTGAGCTCCTACGAGCAGTACTTC	CASSTLSSYEQYF	NA	NA	TRBV27	TRBJ2-7
TGTGCCAGCAGTGAATATTTGGGGCAGAGGACCTTC	CASSEYLGQRTF	NA	NA	TRBV2	TRBJ1-2
TGTGCCACCAGGGTTACAGGGCACCCCTACGAGCAGTACTTC	CATRVTGHPYEQYF	NA	NA	TRBV24-1	TRBJ2-7
TGTGCCAGCAGCTTAACAGGGGGTAGTGAAAAACTGTTTTTT	CASSLTGGSEKLFF	NA	NA	TRBV7-3	TRBJ1-4
TGTGCCAGCTCACGGACAGTCCAGCAAGAGACCCAGTACTTC	CASSRTVQQETQYF	NA	NA	TRBV18	TRBJ2-5
TGTGCCAGCAGACCGGGTCTGAACACTGAAGCTTTCTTT	CASRPGLNTEAFF	NA	NA	TRBV6-5	TRBJ1-1
TGTGCCAGCAGCCAAGCGGGGGGGCGCTACGAGCAGTACTTC	CASSQAGGRYEQYF	TRBD2	NA	TRBV7-9	TRBJ2-7
TGTGCCAGCAGCATCCGAGCCACAGGGGGCTTAATGGATACGCAGTATTTT	CASSIRATGGLMDTQYF	TRBD1	NA	TRBV7-9	TRBJ2-3
TGCGCCAGCAGCTTGGGGCGGCAAGGTAACTATGGCTACACCTTC	CASSLGRQGNYGYTF	NA	NA	TRBV5-1	TRBJ1-2
TGTGCCAGCCTTCTGGCCTCTCCTTTCACCATATATTTT	CASLLASPFTIYF	NA	NA	TRBV28	TRBJ1-3
TGTGCCAGCAGCGGGACAGCTCAAGAGACCCAGTACTTC	CASSGTAQETQYF	TRBD1	NA	TRBV11-1	TRBJ2-5
TGTGCCAGCAGTGAATGGAGCGGTCAAGAGACCCAGTACTTC	CASSEWSGQETQYF	NA	few	TRBV6-1	TRBJ2-5
TGTGCCAGCAGCGTGTCCCAGGTCACCGGGGAGCTGTTTTTT	CASSVSQVTGELFF	NA	NA	TRBV9	TRBJ2-2
TGTGCCATCAGCTTCCAGGGGCAGGGTGGCTACACCTTC	CAISFQGQGGYTF	NA	NA	TRBV10-3	TRBJ1-2
TGTGCCAGCAGCTCCCAGAGGGGGGGGGCCTACGAGCAGTACTTC	CASSSQRGGAYEQYF	NA	NA	TRBV7-2	TRBJ2-7
TGTGCCAGCTCACAGTGGACTCAAGGAGGAAATGAGCAGTTCTTC	CASSQWTQGGNEQFF	NA	NA	TRBV18	TRBJ2-1
TGTGCCAGCAGCTCCCGGGGACAACTGAACACTGAAGCTTTCTTT	CASSSRGQLNTEAFF	NA	NA	TRBV11-3	TRBJ1-1
TGTGCCAGCAGCTTGGGGGGAGGTGAAAAACTGTTTTTT	CASSLGGGEKLFF	NA	NA	TRBV7-9	TRBJ1-4
TGTGCCAGCAGTTACACCGATAGAGGCTCCGACTATGGCTACACCTTC	CASSYTDRGSDYGYTF	NA	NA	TRBV6-5	TRBJ1-2
TGCAGCGTCAGCGGGACTAGCGGGCGATCCTACAATGAGCAGTTCTTC	CSVSGTSGRSYNEQFF	TRBD2	NA	TRBV29-1	TRBJ2-1
TGTGCCAGCAGTTTATCGGACAGGACCCCGCGGGGCTACACCTTC	CASSLSDRTPRGYTF	TRBD1	NA	TRBV28	TRBJ1-2
TGTGCCAGCAGCCAAATGGGGACAGGGGGCCCGTTGGCTGGAAACACCATATATTTT	CASSQMGTGGPLAGNTIYF	TRBD1	NA	TRBV3-1/TRBV3-2	TRBJ1-3
TGTGCCAGCAGCTTCGGGGGGGGCTCTGGAAACACCATATATTTT	CASSFGGGSGNTIYF	NA	NA	TRBV11-2	TRBJ1-3
TGTGCCACCGACGCGCTAGCGGGGGGCGGAAATGAGCAGTTCTTC	CATDALAGGGNEQFF	TRBD2	NA	TRBV19	TRBJ2-1
TGTGCCAGCAGCCACCAAGATGTGGGCAGGGAGGCAGATACGCAGTATTTT	CASSHQDVGREADTQYF	NA	NA	TRBV3-1/TRBV3-2	TRBJ2-3
TGTGCCAGTAGCCTACAGGGGAACCCCTACGAGCAGTACTTC	CASSLQGNPYEQYF	TRBD1	NA	TRBV19	TRBJ2-7
TGTGCCAGCAGGTCCGGGACAGGTCATCAGCCCCAGCATTTT	CASRSGTGHQPQHF	TRBD1	once	TRBV28	TRBJ1-5
TGTGCCAGCAGATCGGTTCTGAGCTCCTATAATTCACCCCTCCACTTT	CASRSVLSSYNSPLHF	NA	NA	TRBV7-9	TRBJ1-6
TGTGCCAGCAGCTTAGGGGCAGGGGGAATTGTTTTAGAGACCCAGTACTTC	CASSLGAGGIVLETQYF	TRBD1	NA	TRBV5-4	TRBJ2-5
TGCGCCAGCGGAGGGGCCAGCGGGGGGCTGGATACGCAGTATTTT	CASGGASGGLDTQYF	TRBD2	few	TRBV5-1	TRBJ2-3
TGTGCCAGCACCTTGTCGGGGGGGCTCGGGGAGCTGTTTTTT	CASTLSGGLGELFF	TRBD2	NA	TRBV7-8	TRBJ2-2
TGTGCCAGCAGTGAGGGCAGGGGAAATTCACCCCTCCACTTT	CASSEGRGNSPLHF	NA	NA	TRBV2	TRBJ1-6
TGCGCCAGCAGCTTACAAGCGGGAAACACAGATACGCAGTATTTT	CASSLQAGNTDTQYF	TRBD2	NA	TRBV5-1	TRBJ2-3
TGTGCCAGCAGCTGTAGTCGGTCAGGGTGTGAAAAACTGTTTTTT	CASSCSRSGCEKLFF	NA	NA	TRBV7-9	TRBJ1-4
TGTGCCAGTCGCAGGGATCACACTGAAGCTTTCTTT	CASRRDHTEAFF	NA	NA	TRBV21-1	TRBJ1-1
TGTGCCAGCAGCGTACGGTCCACAGATACGCAGTATTTT	CASSVRSTDTQYF	NA	NA	TRBV9	TRBJ2-3